These 29 T cell receptor beta chains originate from one sample sequenced in a study of shared clonotypes between healthy human individuals. Measured with immunoSEQ multiplex PCR; TCRdb has only the in-frame clones, and not every one. This sample has a few million clones, with 85% to 95% found just once. Sequenced material: naive CD4+ T cells sorted from blood. This sample's subset: CD45RA+ positively selected. These receptors all come from a man aged 18 to 29 in good health.

The genes are TRBV7-2 and TRBJ1-5; a possible D gene is TRBD1 (6 bases). This CDR3 has 14 amino acids. V was cut by 5 bases and J by 2 bases, with 10 bases left in between. Germline assignment: CDR1 SGHTA and CDR2 FQGNSA. As DNA, the CDR3 is TGTGCCAGCAGCCAGGGGATCGGCAATCAGCCCCAGCATTTT. Protein product: CASSQGIGNQPQHF.

The genes are TRBV5-1 and TRBJ2-1, with D perhaps TRBD1 (6 bases). Trimming removed 0 bases from V and 6 bases from J, with 10 bases in between. Germline CDR1 reads SGHRS; CDR2 reads YFSETQ. The CDR3 has 14 residues. The CDR3 here is CASSLDPGANEQFF. CDR3 DNA: TGCGCCAGCAGCTTGGATCCAGGGGCCAATGAGCAGTTCTTC. Combining the CDR3 with reference TRBV5-1 and TRBJ2-1 gives the whole variable domain KAGVTQTPRYLIKTRGQQVTLSCSPISGHRSVSWYQQTPGQGLQFLFEYFSETQRNKGNFPGRFSGRQFSNSRSEMNVSTLELGDSALYLCASSLDPGANEQFFGPGTRLTVL.

The J gene is TRBJ2-6, the V gene TRBV27, with TRBD2 as a possible D gene (5 bases). This CDR3 contains 21 residues. Germline V gives CDR1 MNHEY, CDR2 SMNVEV (reference sequence). The V gene lost 2 bases and the J gene lost 0 bases, with 23 bases spanning the gap. The DNA for the CDR3 is TGTGCCAGCAGTTTAACGTTGCAAGCGGAAATGACATCCTCTGGGGCCAACGTCCTGACTTTC. This codes for CASSLTLQAEMTSSGANVLTF.

The chain joins TRBV2 to TRBJ2-2; 9 nucleotides align to TRBD1. CDR1 and CDR2 (germline): SNHLY, FYNNEI. The CDR3 has 14 residues. The V and J ends lost 7 bases and 7 bases, in that order; junction bases with no gene match: 7. In nucleotides, the CDR3 is TGTGCCAGCATGATACAGGGGGCTGGCGGGGAGCTGTTTTTT. Protein product: CASMIQGAGGELFF.

This clone was counted once. Distinct nucleotide sequences in the sample also encode this CDR3. J is TRBJ2-1 and V is TRBV30, with 8 positions matching TRBD2. Trimming took 0 bases from V and 6 from J; bases not matched to a gene: 4. This CDR3 has 14 residues. Germline CDR1 reads GTSNPN; CDR2 reads SVGIG (reference sequence). CDR3: CAWSVRLAGNEQFF. CDR3 coding DNA: TGTGCCTGGAGTGTACGTCTAGCGGGCAATGAGCAGTTCTTC.

The chain has TRBV7-9 and TRBJ2-5; D might be TRBD2 (5 bases). The J call may be in error: the DNA end matches TRBJ2-7 better. The CDR3 runs to 14 residues. Per the germline V gene, CDR1 is SEHNR and CDR2 is FQNEAQ (reference sequence). The CDR3 loop is CASSLAGWGDEQYF. The CDR3 nucleotides read TGTGCCAGCAGCTTAGCCGGCTGGGGAGACGAGCAGTACTTC.

The V gene is TRBV5-1, the J gene TRBJ2-7; 9 bases are a match to TRBD1. The V and J ends lost 0 bases and 4 bases, in that order; junction bases with no gene match: 5. Germline lookup yields CDR1 SGHRS and CDR2 YFSETQ. CDR3 length: 15 residues. DNA for the CDR3: TGCGCCAGCAGCTTGGGTGGGACAGGGAGATACGAGCAGTACTTC. Translated, it gives CASSLGGTGRYEQYF.

This chain links TRBV6-5 with TRBJ1-4; D gene unclear. Germline values: CDR1 MNHEY, CDR2 SVGAGI. Trimming left V 6 bases short and J 12 bases short, with 11 bases between. The CDR3 is 11 amino acids. CDR3 loop: CASSRLSELFF. In DNA form, the CDR3 reads TGTGCCAGCAGCCGCCTCTCAGAACTGTTTTTT.

This clone occurred once. The V gene is TRBV15, the J gene TRBJ1-3; D perhaps matches TRBD1 (5 bases). The CDR3 contains 14 residues. Germline CDR1 reads LNHNV; CDR2 reads YYDKDF (reference sequence). V was shortened by 3 bases and J by 8 bases, with 14 bases between the two germline ends. The CDR3: CATSSGRQGHTIYF. CDR3 sequence (DNA): TGTGCCACCAGCAGTGGCAGGCAGGGACACACCATATATTTT.

The J gene is TRBJ1-4, the V gene TRBV4-3; no reliable D call. The CDR3 has 15 amino acids. V was trimmed by 2 bases and J by 8 bases, leaving 15 bases between them. Germline lookup yields CDR1 LGHNA and CDR2 YSLEER. The CDR3 DNA sequence: TGCGCCAGCAGCCAAAGGCCCGATATGGAGGAAAAACTGTTTTTT. It encodes CASSQRPDMEEKLFF.

The chain carries TRBV14 and TRBJ2-5; D is perhaps TRBD2 (6 bases). Germline values: CDR1 SGHDN, CDR2 FVKESK. Trimming took off 0 bases at V and 2 bases at J, with 13 bases between the two ends. The CDR3 spans 16 residues. The CDR3 region has the DNA TGTGCCAGCAGCCAAGACCGCGGGGAGGTACAAGAGACCCAGTACTTC. This translates into CASSQDRGEVQETQYF.

The chain has TRBV7-9 and TRBJ2-1, with D perhaps matching TRBD2 (5 bases). The length of the CDR3 is 16 residues. CDR1 and CDR2 from the germline V gene are SEHNR and FQNEAQ (reference sequence). Between the trimmed V and J ends, which lost 2 bases and 0 bases, there was a span of 11 bases. This CDR3 is CASSLPGSSSYNEQFF. The CDR3 DNA is TGTGCCAGCAGCTTACCTGGGAGTAGCTCCTACAATGAGCAGTTCTTC. The whole variable domain, filled in from reference TRBV7-9 and TRBJ2-1, reads DTGVSQNPRHKITKRGQNVTFRCDPISEHNRLYWYRQTLGQGPEFLTYFQNEAQLEKSRLLSDRFSAERPKGSFSTLEIQRTEQGDSAMYLCASSLPGSSSYNEQFFGPGTRLTVL.

The gene calls are TRBV2 and TRBJ1-5, with D uncertain. Trimming took off 6 bases at V and 2 bases at J, with 11 bases between the two ends. This CDR3 is built from 14 residues. The germline V gene encodes CDR1 SNHLY and CDR2 FYNNEI. The CDR3 loop reads CASRASWGNQPQHF. The CDR3 nucleotides are TGTGCCAGCAGAGCTAGCTGGGGCAATCAGCCCCAGCATTTT.

Note on this clone: Distinct nucleotide sequences in the sample also encode this CDR3. The gene calls are TRBV6-5 and TRBJ1-2; possible D gene TRBD1, 5 bases. The CDR3 length is 13 residues. Germline V gene data show CDR1 as MNHEY and CDR2 as SVGAGI. Trimming left V 7 bases short and J 4 bases short, with 13 bases between. CDR3 DNA: TGTGCCAGCACCTCCGTGGGGACCTATGGCTACACCTTC. This encodes CASTSVGTYGYTF.

As concerns this clone: Different DNA sequences within this sample yield the same CDR3. The J gene is TRBJ2-1, the V gene TRBV18; TRBD2 agrees at 14 bases. The CDR3 consists of 18 residues. V dropped 3 bases and J dropped 0; count of bases not matched to a gene: 4. Germline assignment: CDR1 KGHSH and CDR2 LQKENI. CDR3 bases: TGTGCCAGCTCACCTGGACTAGCGGGAGGAAGCTCCTACAATGAGCAGTTCTTC. This gives the protein CASSPGLAGGSSYNEQFF. Supplemented by reference TRBV18 and TRBJ2-1, the full variable domain reads NAGVMQNPRHLVRRRGQEARLRCSPMKGHSHVYWYRQLPEEGLKFMVYLQKENIIDESGMPKERFSAEFPKEGPSILRIQQVVRGDSAAYFCASSPGLAGGSSYNEQFFGPGTRLTVL.

CDR3 amino acids: CASNPTGSTEAFF. CDR3 DNA: TGTGCCAGTAATCCAACAGGGAGCACTGAAGCTTTCTTT. This sequence joins TRBV19 and TRBJ1-1, with D maybe TRBD1 (6 bases). The germline V gene encodes CDR1 LNHDA and CDR2 SQIVND (reference sequence). Trimming pared 7 bases from V and 4 bases from J, leaving 13 bases between. CDR3 length: 13 amino acids.

V is TRBV9 and J is TRBJ1-2; D gene unclear. Germline CDR1 reads SGDLS; CDR2 reads YYNGEE. Between the trimmed V and J ends, which lost 0 bases and 0 bases, there was a span of 9 bases. CDR3 length: 15 amino acids. In DNA form, the CDR3 reads TGTGCCAGCAGCGTAGACACGGTAGCTAACTATGGCTACACCTTC. Translating gives CASSVDTVANYGYTF.

The rearrangement uses TRBV5-1 and TRBJ1-3; no reliable D call. V was trimmed by 4 bases and J by 3 bases, leaving 14 bases between them. Germline CDR1 is SGHRS and CDR2 is YFSETQ. CDR3 size: 15 residues. The CDR3 nucleotides are TGCGCCAGCAGCCAAGCAGTAGGCCTTGGAAACACCATATATTTT. Amino acids: CASSQAVGLGNTIYF.

CDR3 in amino acids: CASRGDRVNEAFF. The CDR3 region has the DNA TGTGCCAGCAGAGGGGACAGGGTCAATGAAGCTTTCTTT. V and J are TRBV6-1 and TRBJ1-1; 9 positions agree with TRBD1. The CDR3 runs 13 residues. After removal of 6 bases from V and 7 bases from J, the junction contained 6 bases not matched to a gene. CDR1 is MNHNS, CDR2 SASEGT, per germline.

Here the CDR3 reads CASSRTSAASSYEQYF. The CDR3, as DNA: TGTGCCAGCAGCAGGACTAGCGCAGCGAGCTCCTACGAGCAGTACTTC. This chain connects TRBV5-4 to TRBJ2-7; 9 bases map to TRBD2. Germline V lookup: CDR1 SGHNT, CDR2 YYREEE (reference sequence). The CDR3 is made up of 16 amino acids. The V and J ends lost 4 bases and 0 bases, in that order; junction bases with no gene match: 8.

V gene TRBV28 combines with J gene TRBJ1-2; D ambiguous. Germline V lookup: CDR1 MDHEN, CDR2 SYDVKM. V lost 5 bases and J lost 4, with 8 bases in between. The CDR3 has 12 amino acids. The CDR3 nucleotides read TGTGCCAGCAGTGTCAGAATCTATGGCTACACCTTC. Translated: CASSVRIYGYTF.

V gene TRBV7-2 combines with J gene TRBJ2-1; D is undetermined. V was trimmed by 1 base and J by 8 bases, leaving 12 bases between them. Germline assignment: CDR1 SGHTA and CDR2 FQGNSA. The CDR3 spans 14 residues. The CDR3 DNA reads as TGTGCCAGCAGCTTAGGACTTCTAATCGATGAGCAGTTCTTC. It codes for CASSLGLLIDEQFF.

This clone came up once. The V gene is TRBV7-9, the J gene TRBJ2-7; no clear D gene. Germline assignment: CDR1 SEHNR and CDR2 FQNEAQ (reference sequence). This CDR3 has 13 residues. V was cut by 3 bases and J by 5 bases, with 11 bases left in between. The CDR3, as DNA: TGTGCCAGCAGCTTGGGGATCGTTGACGAGCAGTACTTC. This codes for CASSLGIVDEQYF.

Comment on this clone: This CDR3 is also generated by other DNA sequences in the sample. The rearrangement joins TRBV30 to TRBJ2-2; no clear D gene. V lost 0 bases, J lost 6 bases, and 8 bases lay in between. Germline V CDR1 and CDR2: GTSNPN, SVGIG (reference sequence). The CDR3 loop spans 13 amino acids. The CDR3 nucleotides are TGTGCCTGGAGTGTACTGCGAGCCGGGGAGCTGTTTTTT. Its translation is CAWSVLRAGELFF.

This clone appeared once. The V gene is TRBV27, the J gene TRBJ1-1, with unresolved D. The CDR3 extends over 15 amino acids. Germline V gives CDR1 MNHEY, CDR2 SMNVEV (reference sequence). V lost 4 bases to trimming and J lost 3 bases, with 15 bases between them. CDR3 loop: CASSSGLGWDTEAFF. DNA of the CDR3: TGTGCCAGCAGTTCTGGCCTCGGGTGGGACACTGAAGCTTTCTTT.

The chain employs TRBV7-2 and TRBJ2-1; D is uncertain. The V gene's germline CDR1 is SGHTA and CDR2 FQGNSA. V lost 1 base, J lost 1 base, and 8 bases lay in between. CDR3 length: 15 amino acids. Here the CDR3 reads CASSLGVGSYNEQFF. DNA of the CDR3: TGTGCCAGCAGCTTAGGTGTGGGGTCCTACAATGAGCAGTTCTTC.

The rearrangement uses TRBV4-2 and TRBJ2-3; no definite D call. Trimming removed 4 bases from V and 1 base from J, with 6 bases in between. The CDR3 totals 13 residues. Germline assignment: CDR1 LGHNA and CDR2 YNFKEQ. The CDR3 sequence: CASSPLGTDTQYF. CDR3 coding DNA: TGTGCCAGCAGCCCCCTGGGCACAGATACGCAGTATTTT.

CDR3 nucleotides: TGTGCCAGCAGCCCAATCTCAAGGGAAAAACTGTTTTTT. Protein sequence: CASSPISREKLFF. This rearrangement joins TRBV5-5 to TRBJ1-4; D not resolved. Trimming pared 4 bases from V and 8 bases from J, leaving 12 bases between. Germline-derived CDR1 and CDR2 are SGHKS and YYEKEE (reference sequence). CDR3 length: 13 residues.

Concerning this clone: The same CDR3 can be traced to other DNA sequences in this sample. This chain connects TRBV30 to TRBJ1-1; D unresolved. Germline CDR1 and CDR2: GTSNPN and SVGIG (reference sequence). V was cut by 0 bases and J by 0 bases, with 8 bases left in between. The CDR3 has 14 residues. CDR3 sequence reads: CAWSVGRMNTEAFF. The CDR3 nucleotides are TGTGCCTGGAGTGTAGGGAGGATGAACACTGAAGCTTTCTTT.